This T cell receptor (beta chain) was sequenced in a study of blood T cell repertoires in COVID-19 (dated by TCRdb to between 2020 and 2021). About the investigation overall: Samples from collaborators originated in the United States, Italy and Spain and spanned both the acute and convalescent phases of COVID-19. The material from the prospective study consisted of cDNA or gDNA derived from T cells, B-cell-depleted T cells, or PBMCs. Subjects who had been exposed to COVID-19, were actively infected with it, or had recovered from it provided the deeply sampled blood TCRbeta repertoires that made up the dataset. A freely available public database, intended as a resource for researchers studying the immune response to SARS-CoV-2, is where the repertoires were released. Samples came from the ongoing ImmuneRACE study (first 160 participants) plus 1,254 subjects from 6 global collaborators. A de-identified subject ID, COVID-19 status, age in years and sex were almost always included in the sample metadata. Where available, HLA class I and class II types were taken from metadata supplied by the sample provider and were not determined by assay-based typing. Broad study findings and their caveats: Clinical and demographic metadata were provided uncurated, with the amount varying by source and participant.

The cysteine opens and the phenylalanine closes a CDR3 of 13 amino acids. This entry keeps only the CDR3 DNA: 39 bases, framed from base 1. CDR1 and CDR2 (LNHDA, SQIVND) derive from the germline V gene (reference sequence). Trimming leaves V shorter by 9 bases and J shorter by 7 bases, with the junction holding 5 bases beyond the gene matches. Collaborating institutions collected whole blood in K2EDTA tubes following their own protocols. For TCRbeta analysis, collaborators shipped samples in one of three forms: frozen whole blood, isolated PBMCs, or DNA extracted from either of those sample types. As concerns this clone: It has no known antigen specificity. The sample holds no much larger clone one base away, and base qualities are not on file.

TCRbeta CDR3 regions were amplified from genomic DNA by means of the immunoSEQ Assay, a bias-controlled multiplex PCR. The study's own analysis went as follows. The number of nucleated cells in each sample was estimated from the amplification of reference gene primers within the assay. Sequence reads were collapsed and filtered to measure the absolute abundance of every unique TCRbeta CDR3 rearrangement. For each sample, productive Simpson clonality was calculated by taking the square root of Simpson's diversity index across productive rearrangements. Drawn from immuneACCESS, this table holds only the in-frame rearrangements with V and J called that TCRdb kept. Clones are partly lost; checked studies trace under half to an unresolved V gene and leave the rest unexplained. The V and J calls and clone size are taken from that table; D and trimming were inferred from the DNA. Across this sample there are fewer than 45,000 clones, with 70% to 90% seen only once. The ten largest clones represent over 13% of the sample.

The sample was peripheral blood. This receptor was taken from a human donor in a cohort sampled during active COVID-19. The chain uses TRBV19 and TRBJ2-1; TRBD2 fits 11 bases in the junction. Here the CDR3 is given as CASGTSGENEQFF. The DNA sequence follows: TGTGCCAGCGGGACTAGCGGAGAGAATGAGCAGTTCTTC.